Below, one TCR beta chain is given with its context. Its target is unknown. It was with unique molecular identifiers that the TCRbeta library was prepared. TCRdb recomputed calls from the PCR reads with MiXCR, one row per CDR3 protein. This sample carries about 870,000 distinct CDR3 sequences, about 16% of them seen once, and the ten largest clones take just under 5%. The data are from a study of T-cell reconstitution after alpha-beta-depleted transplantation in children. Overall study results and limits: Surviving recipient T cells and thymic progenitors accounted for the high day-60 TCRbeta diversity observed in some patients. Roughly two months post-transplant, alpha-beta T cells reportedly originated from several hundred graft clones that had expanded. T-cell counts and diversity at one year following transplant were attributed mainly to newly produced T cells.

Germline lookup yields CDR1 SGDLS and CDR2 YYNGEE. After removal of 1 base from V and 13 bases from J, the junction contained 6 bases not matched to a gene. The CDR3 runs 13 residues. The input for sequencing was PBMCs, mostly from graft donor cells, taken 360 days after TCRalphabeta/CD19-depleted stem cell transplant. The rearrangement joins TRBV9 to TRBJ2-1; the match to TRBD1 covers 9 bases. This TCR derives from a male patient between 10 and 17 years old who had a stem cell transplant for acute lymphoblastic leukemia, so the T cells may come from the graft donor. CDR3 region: CASSVRRTGVQFF. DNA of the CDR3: TGTGCCAGCAGCGTAAGGCGGACAGGGGTACAGTTCTTC.